What follows is one T cell receptor beta chain and its context. These data originate in a study of blood T cell repertoires in COVID-19. Study context: Acute-phase and convalescent COVID-19 samples originated in the United States, Italy and Spain. PBMCs, B-cell-depleted T cells, or T cells were the source of the cDNA or gDNA that made up the material.

Patients from Seattle were sampled longitudinally, starting during active infection. Profiled with immunoSEQ multiplex PCR; TCRdb holds only in-frame clones, not every one. Among about 12,000 clones listed, 72% were seen once. The clonotype was recovered from a man aged 55 to 69 with COVID-19, enrolled during active disease. Sequenced material: peripheral blood.

The CDR3 sequence is CAISEGQGARSDTQYF. The CDR3 nucleotides are TGTGCCATCAGTGAAGGGCAGGGGGCAAGGTCAGATACGCAGTATTTT. The chain is built from TRBV10-3 and TRBJ2-3, with 8 bases that match TRBD1. In germline, CDR1 is ENHRY, CDR2 SYGVKD. Losses at the gene ends were 3 bases for V and 4 bases for J; bases not matched to a gene: 9. The CDR3 has 16 residues.